Shown below are 30 T cell receptor beta chains from a single sample sequenced in a study of CD4 T cells in relation to SARS-CoV-2 and coronaviruses. The antigens for these receptors are not known. The unexposed donors gave CD4+ T cells in about 2010-2019, prior to COVID-19. The cells were cultured for around ten days before CD4+ T cells were isolated. The data were produced by immunoSEQ multiplex PCR, yet TCRdb's version contains in-frame clones alone and is incomplete. The sample carries about 22,000 clones, around three quarters recorded once. The sample was CD4+ T cells from PBMCs, cultured in vitro. The source is a human donor in good health.

The chain joins TRBV7-2 to TRBJ2-7, with 8 bases lining up with TRBD2. V shed 5 bases and J 0 bases; nucleotides not matched to a gene: 6. CDR1 is SGHTA and CDR2 is FQGNSA in the germline V gene. The CDR3 sequence is 15 residues long. The CDR3 nucleotides read TGTGCCAGCAGCCCAACGGGGGGGGTCTCCTACGAGCAGTACTTC. Protein sequence: CASSPTGGVSYEQYF.

J is TRBJ1-4 and V is TRBV7-6, with TRBD1 as a possible D gene (5 bases). V was shortened by 3 bases and J by 8 bases, with 16 bases between the two germline ends. CDR1 is SGHVS, CDR2 FNYEAQ, per germline. The CDR3 is 15 amino acids. As DNA, the CDR3 is TGTGCCAGCAGCTTTTCCGCCCGGGACTTCGAAAAACTGTTTTTT. Its translation: CASSFSARDFEKLFF.

V and J are TRBV19 and TRBJ2-5; D unclear. The length of the CDR3 is 12 residues. CDR1 LNHDA and CDR2 SQIVND come from the germline V gene (reference sequence). V was trimmed by 4 bases and J by 7 bases, leaving 10 bases between them. The CDR3 region has the DNA TGTGCCAGTAGTACACGTGCTGGGACCCAGTACTTC. Translating gives CASSTRAGTQYF.

The chain couples TRBV2 to TRBJ2-5; TRBD2 agrees at 8 bases. V was clipped by 7 bases and J by 4 bases; unmatched bases: 2. Per germline, CDR1 SNHLY and CDR2 FYNNEI. The CDR3 is 12 amino acids. As DNA, the CDR3 is TGTGCCAGCACGGGGGGGGGAGAGACCCAGTACTTC. Amino acids: CASTGGGETQYF.

This clone was recorded only once. The chain recombines TRBV18 with TRBJ1-3; D not certain. The CDR3 is 15 amino acids. The germline gives CDR1 KGHSH, CDR2 LQKENI. V dropped 2 bases and J dropped 0 bases, with 8 bases sitting between them. Written as DNA, the CDR3 is TGTGCCAGCTCACCAGACGGAAACTCTGGAAACACCATATATTTT. It codes for CASSPDGNSGNTIYF. Together with reference TRBV18 and TRBJ1-3, the CDR3 gives the full variable domain: NAGVMQNPRHLVRRRGQEARLRCSPMKGHSHVYWYRQLPEEGLKFMVYLQKENIIDESGMPKERFSAEFPKEGPSILRIQQVVRGDSAAYFCASSPDGNSGNTIYFGEGSWLTVV.

This clone appeared once. The CDR3 region is CASSTSINPTNEKLFF. The CDR3 nucleotides read TGTGCCAGCAGTACTTCAATCAATCCAACTAATGAAAAACTGTTTTTT. The rearrangement joins TRBV6-2 or TRBV6-3 to TRBJ1-4; the D is unclear. Looked up from germline, CDR1 is MNHEY and CDR2 is SVGEGT. This CDR3 spans 16 amino acids. Trimming shortened V by 5 bases and J by 0 bases, and 13 bases separated the two germline ends.

This clone has more than one count but fewer than ten. The chain couples TRBV7-2 to TRBJ1-1; D unresolved. Germline CDR1 and CDR2: SGHTA and FQGNSA. The CDR3 loop spans 13 amino acids. Trimming left V 4 bases short and J 3 bases short, with 9 bases between. CDR3 bases: TGTGCCAGCAGCTCCCGACAAGACACTGAAGCTTTCTTT. The encoded protein is CASSSRQDTEAFF. Variable domain in full (rest from reference TRBV7-2 and TRBJ1-1): GAGVSQSPSNKVTEKGKDVELRCDPISGHTALYWYRQSLGQGLEFLIYFQGNSAPDKSGLPSDRFSAERTGGSVSTLTIQRTQQEDSAVYLCASSSRQDTEAFFGQGTRLTVV.

The chain has TRBV9 and TRBJ1-1; 7 bases line up with TRBD1. This CDR3 is 14 amino acids long. Germline V gene data show CDR1 as SGDLS and CDR2 as YYNGEE. Unmatched junction bases numbered 5, after V lost 6 bases and J lost 0 bases. The CDR3 loop reads CASTPGQLNTEAFF. CDR3 DNA: TGTGCCAGCACCCCGGGACAGTTGAACACTGAAGCTTTCTTT.

The chain couples TRBV7-9 to TRBJ2-1, with a weak D call TRBD2 (5 bases). The germline V and J ends were trimmed by 5 bases and 4 bases, with 15 bases remaining between them. Germline V gives CDR1 SEHNR, CDR2 FQNEAQ (reference sequence). The length of the CDR3 is 15 residues. Here the CDR3 DNA reads TGTGCCAGCAGCCCCCTGCGGGTGGGATACAATGAGCAGTTCTTC. This gives the protein CASSPLRVGYNEQFF.

The chain recombines TRBV7-2 with TRBJ2-5, with TRBD1 identical over 7 bases. Germline loops: CDR1 SGHTA, CDR2 FQGNSA. The J segment lost 5 bases and the V segment lost 6 bases, leaving 0 bases of the junction unmatched. The CDR3 sequence is 11 residues long. CDR3 in DNA: TGTGCCAGCAGGACAGGGGAGACCCAGTACTTC. It yields the protein CASRTGETQYF.

This clone was seen only once. The V and J genes are TRBV12-3 or TRBV12-4 and TRBJ2-5, with unresolved D. Trimming stripped 5 bases from V and 5 bases from J, with 9 bases between. The length of the CDR3 is 12 residues. CDR3 DNA: TGTGCCAGCAGTCTCCTCCTTGAGACCCAGTACTTC. Protein: CASSLLLETQYF.

This clone was counted once. This chain connects TRBV7-2 to TRBJ2-3, with a tentative D call TRBD2 (5 bases). Germline loops: CDR1 SGHTA, CDR2 FQGNSA. The V and J ends lost 6 bases and 0 bases respectively, with 13 bases between them. The CDR3 is 15 amino acids. The CDR3 DNA reads as TGTGCCAGCAGTTACAGCGGCTCTAGCACAGATACGCAGTATTTT. It yields the protein CASSYSGSSTDTQYF.

This chain links TRBV7-2 with TRBJ2-5; 10 nucleotides align to TRBD2. V lost 0 bases and J lost 4; bases outside the gene matches: 14. This CDR3 comprises 19 residues. The germline CDR1 and CDR2 sequences are SGHTA and FQGNSA. The CDR3 spells CASSLAQRGGFFRPETQYF. CDR3 nucleotides: TGTGCCAGCAGCTTAGCCCAGCGGGGGGGCTTTTTCCGCCCAGAGACCCAGTACTTC.

The rearrangement joins TRBV4-1 to TRBJ2-1, with a possible D match to TRBD2 (7 bases). This CDR3 region has 21 residues. V was trimmed by 3 bases and J by 12 bases, leaving 39 bases between them. Germline-derived CDR1 and CDR2 are MGHRA and YSYEKL. This chain's CDR3 is CASSQGAKAGASGDSNLGQFF. In nucleotides, the CDR3 is TGCGCCAGCAGCCAGGGGGCAAAAGCTGGGGCTAGCGGCGACTCAAACCTGGGGCAGTTCTTC.

This chain links TRBV9 with TRBJ2-1; TRBD2 matches 15 bases. V trimming: 4 bases; J trimming: 3 bases; junction bases outside the gene matches: 14. This CDR3 is 20 amino acids long. Germline CDR1 SGDLS, CDR2 YYNGEE. The CDR3 coding sequence is TGTGCCAGCAGCCCCCAGGCCCGGACTAGCGGGGGGGCCCACTACAATGAGCAGTTCTTC. This gives the protein CASSPQARTSGGAHYNEQFF. The variable domain in full, with the rest retrieved from reference TRBV9 and TRBJ2-1, is DSGVTQTPKHLITATGQRVTLRCSPRSGDLSVYWYQQSLDQGLQFLIQYYNGEERAKGNILERFSAQQFPDLHSELNLSSLELGDSALYFCASSPQARTSGGAHYNEQFFGPGTRLTVL.

CDR3 coding DNA: TGTGCCAGCAGCTTCCGTCGGAGCGGGAGGGCGAACGAGCAGTACTTC. Translating gives CASSFRRSGRANEQYF. The chain recombines TRBV7-2 with TRBJ2-7; 10 bases match TRBD2. Germline V lookup: CDR1 SGHTA, CDR2 FQGNSA. CDR3 length: 16 residues. V trimming: 3 bases; J trimming: 5 bases; junction bases outside the gene matches: 10.

The chain uses TRBV19 and TRBJ2-3; 9 bases line up with TRBD2. V was pared by 3 bases and J by 7 bases, with 8 bases of the junction left unmatched. Germline CDR1 LNHDA, CDR2 SQIVND (reference sequence). This CDR3 spans 15 amino acids. The chain's CDR3 is CASSIKRGAEYTQYF. The CDR3 nucleotides are TGTGCCAGTAGTATTAAGCGGGGGGCGGAATATACGCAGTATTTT.

The chain employs TRBV11-2 and TRBJ2-1; weak D call: TRBD2 (6 bases). Germline V gene data show CDR1 as SGHAT and CDR2 as FQNNGV. Trimming took 1 base from V and 4 from J, leaving 11 bases between them. CDR3 length: 15 amino acids. The CDR3 loop reads CASSLGIAAYNEQFF. Written as DNA, the CDR3 is TGTGCCAGCAGCTTAGGTATAGCGGCTTACAATGAGCAGTTCTTC.

This chain uses TRBV19 with TRBJ1-2, with D maybe TRBD1 (5 bases). This CDR3 is 14 amino acids long. V was pared by 4 bases and J by 6 bases, with 15 bases between. CDR1 is LNHDA, CDR2 SQIVND, per germline (reference sequence). This CDR3 reads CASSTQGWVNGYTF. In DNA form, the CDR3 reads TGTGCCAGTAGTACCCAGGGATGGGTGAATGGCTACACCTTC.

The chain links TRBV18 to TRBJ1-3; D remains ambiguous. Germline CDR1 and CDR2: KGHSH and LQKENI. V lost 1 base and J 0 bases, leaving 7 bases between the germline ends. The CDR3 has 15 residues. The CDR3 sequence: CASSPQSVSGNTIYF. The CDR3 DNA follows: TGTGCCAGCTCACCACAGAGCGTCTCTGGAAACACCATATATTTT.

The chain has TRBV3-1 (or the pseudogene TRBV3-2) and TRBJ1-6; D call uncertain. Germline V CDR1 and CDR2: LGHDT, YNNKEL (reference sequence). The CDR3 spans 13 residues. The V and J ends lost 1 base and 5 bases respectively, with 3 bases between them. The CDR3, as DNA: TGTGCCAGCAGCCAAGGGAATAATTCACCCCTCCACTTT. It codes for CASSQGNNSPLHF.

This clone was seen once. The chain has TRBV9 and TRBJ2-7; 15 bases are shared with TRBD2. V dropped 2 bases and J dropped 4; count of bases not matched to a gene: 10. From germline, CDR1 is SGDLS and CDR2 YYNGEE. The CDR3 is made up of 18 amino acids. In DNA, the CDR3 is TGTGCCAGCAGCGTGGGGACTAGCGGGAGGAGATTGGGATACGAGCAGTACTTC. Translated: CASSVGTSGRRLGYEQYF.

The chain links TRBV19 to TRBJ1-3, with D possibly matching TRBD1 (6 bases). Trimming stripped 2 bases from V and 4 bases from J, with 12 bases between. The CDR3 runs 15 residues. Germline lookup yields CDR1 LNHDA and CDR2 SQIVND (reference sequence). CDR3 nucleotides: TGTGCCAGTAGTATATCGACAGGATACGGAAACACCATATATTTT. It translates to CASSISTGYGNTIYF. The full variable domain, in which reference TRBV19 and TRBJ1-3 provide the parts outside the CDR3, is DGGITQSPKYLFRKEGQNVTLSCEQNLNHDAMYWYRQDPGQGLRLIYYSQIVNDFQKGDIAEGYSVSREKKESFPLTVTSAQKNPTAFYLCASSISTGYGNTIYFGEGSWLTVV.

CDR3 in amino acids: CASSDGGGSGYTF. The DNA for the CDR3 is TGTGCCAGCAGCGATGGAGGGGGCAGTGGCTACACCTTC. This sequence joins TRBV9 and TRBJ1-2; 7 bases are shared with TRBD1. The CDR3 is 13 amino acids. Germline CDR1 reads SGDLS; CDR2 reads YYNGEE. The V segment lost 3 bases and the J segment 7 bases; nucleotides outside the gene matches: 6.

The gene calls are TRBV19 and TRBJ2-4; the match to TRBD2 covers 8 bases. Unmatched junction bases numbered 12, after V lost 11 bases and J lost 6 bases. This CDR3 is built from 14 residues. The germline V gene encodes CDR1 LNHDA and CDR2 SQIVND (reference sequence). CDR3 protein: CALGAGGGRNIQYF. The CDR3 DNA sequence: TGTGCCCTAGGGGCGGGGGGCGGGAGAAACATTCAGTACTTC.

This clone has just a few counts. The CDR3 DNA reads as TGCGCCAGCAGCATTAGCGGGAGCTACAATGAGCAGTTCTTC. It yields the protein CASSISGSYNEQFF. This chain joins TRBV5-1 and TRBJ2-1, with 9 bases that match TRBD2. The V gene's germline CDR1 is SGHRS and CDR2 YFSETQ. J lost 3 bases, V lost 4 bases, and 2 bases had no gene match. The CDR3 extends over 14 amino acids.

The rearrangement links TRBV29-1 to TRBJ2-3; TRBD1 aligns across 7 bases. The CDR3 loop spans 12 amino acids. After removal of 7 bases from V and 6 bases from J, the junction contained 7 bases not matched to a gene. In germline, CDR1 is SQVTM, CDR2 ANQGSEA. The CDR3 reads CSGGQVPDTQYF. CDR3 nucleotide sequence: TGCAGCGGTGGACAGGTCCCGGATACGCAGTATTTT.

This CDR3 reads CASSSRAQTSGELFF. The CDR3, as DNA: TGTGCCAGCAGCTCTCGCGCGCAAACCTCCGGGGAGCTGTTTTTT. This chain links TRBV6-5 with TRBJ2-2; D gene ambiguous. CDR1 is MNHEY, CDR2 SVGAGI, per germline. Between the trimmed V and J ends, which lost 6 bases and 6 bases, there was a span of 17 bases. The CDR3 consists of 15 residues.

CDR3 region: CASSLALPTGQLFF. CDR3 nucleotides: TGTGCCAGCAGCTTAGCGCTCCCGACCGGTCAACTGTTTTTT. The rearrangement links TRBV7-2 to TRBJ1-4, with D hard to call. Germline values: CDR1 SGHTA, CDR2 FQGNSA. The CDR3 consists of 14 residues. Trimming cost V 0 bases and J 12 bases, with 14 bases left between them.

V usage is TRBV2 and J usage is TRBJ2-7, with 9 bases lining up with TRBD2. CDR3 length: 15 amino acids. CDR1 and CDR2 from the germline V gene are SNHLY and FYNNEI. Losses at the gene ends were 8 bases for V and 1 base for J; bases not matched to a gene: 9. The CDR3 DNA reads TGTGCCAGCTCTGATCCGGGACTAGCATCCTACGAGCAGTACTTC. This gives the protein CASSDPGLASYEQYF.